This T cell receptor (beta chain) was sequenced for a study of control samples from healthy donors and cancer patients (TCRdb year 2020). The method was the immunoSEQ multiplex PCR assay. Sourced from immuneACCESS, this table was stored by TCRdb with only in-frame sequences that have V and J called. A share of the clones is absent; for the studies checked, an unresolved V gene accounts for under half, and the remainder has no known explanation. This sample holds around 53,000 clones; around 87% were observed only once. The ten most abundant clones make up about 14% of the sample. Remarks on this clone: The target of this receptor is not known. No much larger clone is present one base from it, and per-base qualities are unavailable.

Trimming costs V 1 base and J 8 bases, and their ends lie 24 bases apart. Its CDR3 holds 18 amino acids, cysteine through phenylalanine. The kept DNA is CDR3 alone, 54 bases in frame from the first base. Taken from the germline V gene (reference sequence), the CDR1 and CDR2 loops are LNHDA and SQIVND. The source is a man aged 55-75 years with head and neck cancer. Recombination linked TRBV19 to TRBJ2-4, with TRBD2 as a weak D call on 5 bases. Sequencing used PBMCs. The DNA sequence reads TGTGCCAGTAGTATAGGTCCCGGGATGGGCCGAAGGATGGACATTCAGTACTTC. Translated, it gives CASSIGPGMGRRMDIQYF.